These 12 T cell receptor beta chains were all obtained from the same sample, sequenced in a study of monozygotic twins with inflammatory bowel disease. Reanalyzing the 5' RACE reads, TCRdb keeps one entry per CDR3 protein, without DNA. This repertoire includes roughly 100,000 distinct CDR3 sequences. Source material: blood. All receptors derive from a human donor with ulcerative colitis or Crohn's disease, or a healthy co-twin of an affected twin (not recorded which).

The J gene is TRBJ2-7, the V gene TRBV20-1. The germline CDR1 and CDR2 sequences are DFQATT and SNEGSKA (reference sequence). This CDR3 is 12 amino acids long. The CDR3 region is CSAPWGSYEQYF.

V and J are TRBV20-1 and TRBJ2-1; TCRdb gives TRBD2 as the D gene, but with no DNA this cannot be confirmed. The CDR3 totals 17 residues. Germline V CDR1 and CDR2: DFQATT, SNEGSKA (reference sequence). The CDR3 protein is CSASDFRGRGLYNEQFF.

The chain is built from TRBV3-1 and TRBJ1-6; the D gene TCRdb calls, TRBD1, cannot be checked with no DNA. There are 15 residues in the CDR3. Germline V CDR1 and CDR2: LGHDT, YNNKEL (reference sequence). This CDR3 reads CASSHWRQGNSPLHF.

The V gene is TRBV20-1, the J gene TRBJ2-3; TCRdb proposes TRBD2, but this gene call is untestable without DNA. This CDR3 contains 17 residues. Germline V gene lookup returns CDR1 DFQATT and CDR2 SNEGSKA (reference sequence). The CDR3 here is CSAKRMGGSASTDTQYF.

This chain links TRBV4-3 with TRBJ1-6. The CDR3 consists of 14 residues. Germline CDR1 LGHNA, CDR2 YSLEER. CDR3 region: CASSQEHPTSPLHF.

The chain has TRBV6-5 and TRBJ2-3; absent DNA, TCRdb's TRBD2 call cannot be checked. The germline CDR1 and CDR2 sequences are MNHEY and SVGAGI. The CDR3 covers 15 residues. The CDR3 loop reads CASSYLAGSTDTQYF.

The CDR3 loop is CASSFGPRGAGELFF. The chain carries TRBV5-1 and TRBJ2-2; TCRdb's assignment of TRBD1 cannot be checked, as there is no DNA. From germline, CDR1 is SGHRS and CDR2 YFSETQ. The CDR3 has 15 amino acids.

This chain joins TRBV5-1 and TRBJ2-7; TCRdb returns TRBD2, unconfirmable since there is no DNA. Germline-derived CDR1 and CDR2 are SGHRS and YFSETQ. This CDR3 spans 14 amino acids. This CDR3 is CASSTGTAVYEQYF.

The rearrangement links TRBV29-1 to TRBJ2-5; TCRdb picks TRBD1, but there is no DNA to check that call. CDR3 length: 13 amino acids. Germline-derived CDR1 and CDR2 are SQVTM and ANQGSEA. The CDR3 here is CSVDAPTQETQYF.

This chain links TRBV20-1 with TRBJ2-6; the D gene TCRdb calls, TRBD1, cannot be checked with no DNA. The CDR3 is 15 residues long. The germline V gene encodes CDR1 DFQATT and CDR2 SNEGSKA (reference sequence). The CDR3 sequence is CSATSTGSGANVLTF.

This chain uses TRBV7-2 with TRBJ1-6; TCRdb lists TRBD1, though no DNA is available to test this call. The CDR3 sequence is 17 residues long. CDR1 is SGHTA and CDR2 is FQGNSA in the germline V gene. This CDR3 reads CASSLVGQGAYNSPLHF.

CDR3 region: CASRKDRGETYEAFF. The chain couples TRBV7-2 to TRBJ1-1; TCRdb picks TRBD1, but there is no DNA to check that call. Germline lookup yields CDR1 SGHTA and CDR2 FQGNSA. The length of the CDR3 is 15 residues.